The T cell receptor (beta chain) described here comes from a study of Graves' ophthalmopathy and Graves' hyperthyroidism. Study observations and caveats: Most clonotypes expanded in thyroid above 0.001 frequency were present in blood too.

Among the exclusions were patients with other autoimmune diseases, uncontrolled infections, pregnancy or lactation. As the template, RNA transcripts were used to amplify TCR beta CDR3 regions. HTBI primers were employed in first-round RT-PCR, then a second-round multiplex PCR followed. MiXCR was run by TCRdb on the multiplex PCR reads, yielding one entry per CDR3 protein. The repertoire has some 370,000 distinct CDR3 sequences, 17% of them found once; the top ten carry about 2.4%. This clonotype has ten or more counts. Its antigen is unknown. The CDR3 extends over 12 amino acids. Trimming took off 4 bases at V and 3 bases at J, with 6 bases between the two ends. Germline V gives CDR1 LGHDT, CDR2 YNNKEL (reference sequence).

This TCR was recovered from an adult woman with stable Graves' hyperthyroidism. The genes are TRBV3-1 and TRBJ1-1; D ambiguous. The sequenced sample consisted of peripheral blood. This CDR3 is CASSLRDTEAFF. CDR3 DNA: TGTGCCAGCAGCCTACGGGACACTGAAGCTTTCTTT.